A few counts support the clone carrying this TCR beta chain. As yet, its antigen is unknown. The data belong to a study of T-cell memory formation after mild COVID-19. Study findings and constraints: Confirmation of SARS-CoV-2 specificity was lacking for second-wave clones peaking day 37.

Germline values: CDR1 SEHNR, CDR2 FQNEAQ (reference sequence). The CDR3 has 15 amino acids. Trimming removed 5 bases at V and 2 bases at J, with 13 bases between. From the 5' RACE reads, TCRdb called clonotypes with MiXCR, one entry per CDR3 protein. The profile shows 150,000 to 200,000 distinct CDR3 sequences, roughly 15% of them singletons. The TCR was taken from an adult woman who had mild COVID-19 (a few samples of this study predate the infection). Cell type and time point are not known. The rearrangement links TRBV7-9 to TRBJ2-1, with D perhaps TRBD2 (5 bases). Material for sequencing was PBMCs or a T cell subset sorted from them (not recorded which). The CDR3 sequence is CASSPRDEAYNEQFF. CDR3 coding DNA: TGTGCCAGCAGCCCCCGGGATGAAGCCTACAATGAGCAGTTCTTC. The variable domain in full, completed from reference TRBV7-9 and TRBJ2-1, reads DTGVSQNPRHKITKRGQNVTFRCDPISEHNRLYWYRQTLGQGPEFLTYFQNEAQLEKSRLLSDRFSAERPKGSFSTLEIQRTEQGDSAMYLCASSPRDEAYNEQFFGPGTRLTVL.